Listed below are T cell receptor beta chains from one sample, sequenced in a study of T-cell reconstitution after alpha-beta-depleted transplantation in children. Via MiXCR, TCRdb re-called the PCR reads, giving one row per CDR3 protein. The table has hundreds of thousands of distinct CDR3 sequences, 15% to 20% seen once. The material sequenced was PBMCs, mostly from graft donor cells, taken 360 days after TCRalphabeta/CD19-depleted stem cell transplant. These receptors were collected from a boy younger than two who had a stem cell transplant for Wiskott-Aldrich syndrome, so the T cells may come from the graft donor. Each CDR3 is given with its conserved first and last residue. A D gene is named only where the DNA matches it firmly. Clone size appears in some rows only: once, few, many, or a class for an expanded clone.

size,D,V,J,DNA,CDR3
-,TRBD1,TRBV28,TRBJ2-1,TGTGCCAGCAGGACTAGTACAGGGGGAAATGAGCAGTTCTTC,CASRTSTGGNEQFF
few,-,TRBV20-1,TRBJ2-7,TGCAGTGCTAGCCTTTTCGGGCGCGAGCAGTACTTC,CSASLFGREQYF
few,TRBD2,TRBV11-2,TRBJ2-7,TGTGCCAGCAGCTTTTGGGGAGGGGCCGTATACTTC,CASSFWGGAVYF
few,-,TRBV20-1,TRBJ2-1,TGCAGTGCTAGAGCTGGTAGCTCTGAGCAGTTCTTC,CSARAGSSEQFF
many,TRBD2,TRBV4-3,TRBJ2-1,TGCGCCAGCAGCCAAGAGGCTAGCGGGCTGAGCTCCTACAATGAGCAGTTCTTC,CASSQEASGLSSYNEQFF
-,-,TRBV6-1,TRBJ2-2,TGTGCCAGCAGTGAAGTAGCCGGGGAGCTGTTTTTT,CASSEVAGELFF
few,-,TRBV7-9,TRBJ2-3,TGTGCCAGCAGCTCTCTGAGCATGGCCACAGATACGCAGTATTTT,CASSSLSMATDTQYF
-,-,TRBV24-1,TRBJ2-2,TGTGCCACCAGTGATTTGCCTAGGGCGAACACCGGGGAGCTGTTTTTT,CATSDLPRANTGELFF
few,TRBD2,TRBV5-1,TRBJ2-5,TGCGCCAGCAGCTTTCACGGGACTAGAAATATGGTGGAGACCCAGTACTTC,CASSFHGTRNMVETQYF
-,-,TRBV7-9,TRBJ2-2,TGTGCCAGCAGCTCCTCCAAGGGCACCGGGGAGCTGTTTTTT,CASSSSKGTGELFF
few,-,TRBV10-3,TRBJ2-7,TGTGCCACCCGGACAGTTTCCTACGAGCAGTACTTC,CATRTVSYEQYF
many,-,TRBV24-1,TRBJ2-2,TGTGCCACCAGTGACTGGGGCACAGCGAACACCGGGGAGCTGTTTTTT,CATSDWGTANTGELFF
-,TRBD1,TRBV4-1,TRBJ1-6,TGCGCCAGCAGCCAAGGGACCGACAGGGTGAATTCACCCCTCCACTTT,CASSQGTDRVNSPLHF
-,-,TRBV10-3,TRBJ2-3,TGTGCCATCAGTGGGGGGGCTGTAGATACGCAGTATTTT,CAISGGAVDTQYF
many,-,TRBV7-6,TRBJ2-1,TGTGCCAGCAGCTTAAGGTGGACACTCTCCTACAATGAGCAGTTCTTC,CASSLRWTLSYNEQFF
-,-,TRBV19,TRBJ2-2,TGTGCCAGTAGTATGGAGCGGACTACCGGGGAGCTGTTTTTT,CASSMERTTGELFF
-,-,TRBV21-1,TRBJ2-5,TGTGCCAGCAGCAGGGTGACCCAGTACTTC,CASSRVTQYF
-,-,TRBV5-5,TRBJ2-7,TGTGCCAGCAGCCGCCCCCGGGGGGAGCAGTACTTC,CASSRPRGEQYF
few,TRBD2,TRBV5-4,TRBJ2-1,TGTGCCAGCAGCTTGTCATCCGGGACTAGCGGGAGGGCCATGAGCTCCTACAATGAGCAGTTCTTC,CASSLSSGTSGRAMSSYNEQFF
-,TRBD2,TRBV5-1,TRBJ2-5,TGCGCCAGCAGCGCACTAACTAGCGAAGAGACCCAGTACTTC,CASSALTSEETQYF
-,-,TRBV21-1,TRBJ2-3,TGTGCCAGCAGCAAACGTGTAGCCGGCGGGGGGTTCACAGATACGCAGTATTTT,CASSKRVAGGGFTDTQYF
-,TRBD2,TRBV5-1,TRBJ2-1,TGCGCCAGCAGCTATCAAGCCGGACTAGCTGGCAATGAGCAGTTCTTC,CASSYQAGLAGNEQFF
-,-,TRBV4-1,TRBJ2-7,TGCGCCAGCAGCCAAGAACAAGGGACCTACGAGCAGTACTTC,CASSQEQGTYEQYF
-,-,TRBV3-1,TRBJ1-1,TGTGCCAGCAGCCAAGCCTGGGGCTCATTTGAAGCTTTCTTT,CASSQAWGSFEAFF
-,TRBD2,TRBV11-2,TRBJ2-1,TGTGCCAGCAGCCAGGGGGTGGGGACTAGCGGGGCGCAGGCCCTCAATGAGCAGTTCTTC,CASSQGVGTSGAQALNEQFF
many,TRBD1,TRBV5-1,TRBJ2-2,TGCGCCAGCAGCCCTTGGACAGGGGGCACCGGGGAGCTGTTTTTT,CASSPWTGGTGELFF
-,-,TRBV7-2,TRBJ2-2,TGTGCCAGCAGCGCCAACACCGGGGAGCTGTTTTTT,CASSANTGELFF
many,TRBD1,TRBV6-2/TRBV6-3,TRBJ1-2,TGTGCCAGCAGTTTCTCGATTACGGACAGGGCCGGCGGCTACACCTTC,CASSFSITDRAGGYTF
few,TRBD1,TRBV11-2,TRBJ2-2,TGTGCCAGCAGCTTAGGGGGACAGGGAAACACCGGGGAGCTGTTTTTT,CASSLGGQGNTGELFF
many,-,TRBV12-3/TRBV12-4,TRBJ2-5,TGTGCCAGCAGTCCTTATTTTTGGCGAGCACAAGAGACCCAGTACTTC,CASSPYFWRAQETQYF
-,TRBD2,TRBV12-3/TRBV12-4,TRBJ2-1,TGTGCCAGCAGTTTCCGGCTAGCGGGAGGGCCCACCTCCTACAATGAGCAGTTCTTC,CASSFRLAGGPTSYNEQFF
-,-,TRBV5-1,TRBJ1-1,TGCGCCAGCAGCTCACTCCCCTCGAGGGGATTGAACACTGAAGCTTTCTTT,CASSSLPSRGLNTEAFF
few,TRBD1,TRBV2,TRBJ2-4,TGTGCCAGCAGTGAACGGGGGACAGGGGGGGTCTTTACCAAAAACATTCAGTACTTC,CASSERGTGGVFTKNIQYF
-,-,TRBV9,TRBJ1-6,TGTGCCAGCAGCCCACGCCAGAATAATTCACCCCTCCACTTT,CASSPRQNNSPLHF
-,TRBD1,TRBV2,TRBJ1-1,TGTGCCAGCATTAGGGGGCGCGAGAACACTGAAGCTTTCTTT,CASIRGRENTEAFF
few,-,TRBV20-1,TRBJ1-6,TGCAGTGCCGCGAGCCAGCAGCAGAATTCACCCCTCCACTTT,CSAASQQQNSPLHF
once,-,TRBV7-9,TRBJ2-6,TGTGCCAGCAGCCTCCGGAAAGATGGGGCCAACGTCCTGACTTTC,CASSLRKDGANVLTF
few,-,TRBV18,TRBJ1-1,TGTGCCAGCTGGGAGTTCATGAACACTGAAGCTTTCTTT,CASWEFMNTEAFF
once,TRBD2,TRBV12-3/TRBV12-4,TRBJ2-1,TGTACCTGCAGTTTTAGAGTAGCGGGTGACTCCTACAATGAGCAGTTCTTC,CTCSFRVAGDSYNEQFF
-,-,TRBV28,TRBJ1-6,TGTGCCAGCAGACGGACAAGGGATTCACCCCTCCACTTT,CASRRTRDSPLHF
few,-,TRBV5-1,TRBJ2-1,TGCGCCAGCAGCTTGTGGATAAATTACAATGAGCAGTTCTTC,CASSLWINYNEQFF
-,-,TRBV11-2,TRBJ2-4,TGTGCCAGCAGAGAGGGGCCCGCCAAAAACATTCAGTACTTC,CASREGPAKNIQYF
-,TRBD2,TRBV12-3/TRBV12-4,TRBJ2-2,TGTGCCAGCAGTTTCGGGGCGGGAGGGCCTTCCACCGGGGAGCTGTTTTTT,CASSFGAGGPSTGELFF
few,-,TRBV5-5,TRBJ1-4,TGTGCCAGCAGCATTCGGGACACCGAAGAAAAACTGTTTTTT,CASSIRDTEEKLFF
few,TRBD2,TRBV5-6,TRBJ2-7,TGTGCCAGCAGCTTGGTGCGGGAGCAACGAGGGCAGTACTTC,CASSLVREQRGQYF
-,TRBD2,TRBV2,TRBJ2-7,TGTGCCAGCAGGGGTAACAACGGAAGACTAGCGGGAGGTCCGAGCTCCTACGAGCAGTACTTC,CASRGNNGRLAGGPSSYEQYF
-,-,TRBV5-1,TRBJ2-5,TGCGCCAGCAGCTTCGACAAAGAGACCCAGTACTTC,CASSFDKETQYF
few,-,TRBV5-1,TRBJ2-7,TGCGCCAGCAGAGTGGGAGGGACAGGAACCTACGAGCAGTACTTC,CASRVGGTGTYEQYF
few,-,TRBV7-2,TRBJ1-1,TGTGCCAGCAGCTTAGAGGGGAGGGATTTAGGAGCTTTCTTT,CASSLEGRDLGAFF
-,TRBD2,TRBV29-1,TRBJ2-7,TGCAGCGTCGGACTAGCGGGAGGAAGGAGGGTTTACGAGCAGTACTTC,CSVGLAGGRRVYEQYF
few,-,TRBV20-1,TRBJ2-1,TGCAGTGCTATAGGAACCCAAGCCTACAATGAGCAGTTCTTC,CSAIGTQAYNEQFF
few,-,TRBV24-1,TRBJ2-2,TGTGCCACCAGTGACCCACGGGGATCCGGGGAGCTGTTTTTT,CATSDPRGSGELFF
-,-,TRBV11-2,TRBJ2-3,TGTGCCAGCAGCTCCAGGGGAACGCAGTATTTT,CASSSRGTQYF
few,-,TRBV27,TRBJ2-3,TGTGCCAGCAGTTTATCCCGCGGCAGATCCACAGATACGCAGTATTTT,CASSLSRGRSTDTQYF